These 25 T cell receptor beta chains originate from one sample sequenced in a study of early T cells in non-severe SARS-CoV-2 infection. Via MiXCR, TCRdb re-called the 5' RACE reads, giving one row per CDR3 protein. The sample holds fewer than 60,000 distinct CDR3 sequences, around a tenth seen once. The material was whole blood, obtained at baseline. The receptors derive from an adult who was a healthcare worker with PCR-confirmed SARS-CoV-2 infection or an uninfected control (not recorded which).

This clonotype was seen a few times. The rearrangement uses TRBV5-1 and TRBJ1-3; D is undetermined. V gave up 2 bases and J gave up 0 bases, with 9 bases separating them. In germline, CDR1 is SGHRS, CDR2 YFSETQ. The CDR3 totals 15 residues. The CDR3 loop reads CASSFRAGSGNTIYF. CDR3 sequence (DNA): TGCGCCAGCAGCTTTAGGGCAGGCTCTGGAAACACCATATATTTT.

There are many counts of this clonotype. The V and J genes are TRBV29-1 and TRBJ2-5, with 10 bases aligning to TRBD1. Germline V gene sequence: CDR1 SQVTM, CDR2 ANQGSEA. The CDR3 contains 12 residues. Germline trimming cut 7 bases from V and 7 bases from J; bases unmatched to any gene: 6. The CDR3 loop is CSAGTGEATQYF. The CDR3 DNA sequence: TGCAGCGCTGGGACAGGGGAGGCGACCCAGTACTTC.

This clonotype has just a few counts. The chain joins TRBV6-7 to TRBJ2-4; tentative D call: TRBD1 (6 bases). TRBV6-7 is an ORF for which the function is uncertain. V was cut by 5 bases and J by 0 bases, with 14 bases left in between. CDR3 length equals 16 residues. CDR3 nucleotides: TGTGCCAGCAGTCACAGACAGGTTTTAGCCAAAAACATTCAGTACTTC. Translation gives CASSHRQVLAKNIQYF.

A few counts support this clonotype. V usage is TRBV24-1 and J usage is TRBJ2-1; D may match TRBD1 or TRBD2 (5 bases each). CDR1 KGHDR and CDR2 SFDVKD come from the germline V gene. Trimming left V 2 bases short and J 0 bases short, with 13 bases between. This CDR3 is built from 17 residues. CDR3 residues: CATSDSGKGSSYNEQFF. Written as DNA, the CDR3 is TGTGCCACCAGTGATTCCGGGAAGGGGAGCTCCTACAATGAGCAGTTCTTC.

The genes are TRBV7-9 and TRBJ1-2, with 8 bases identical to TRBD1. This CDR3 has 15 residues. V lost 0 bases, J lost 2 bases, and 2 bases stayed unmatched. The germline V gene has CDR1 SEHNR and CDR2 FQNEAQ (reference sequence). The CDR3 protein is CASSLARQGNYGYTF. The CDR3 region has the DNA TGTGCCAGCAGCTTAGCTCGACAGGGGAACTATGGCTACACCTTC.

This chain links TRBV5-1 with TRBJ2-2; 10 positions match TRBD2. Germline trimming cut 2 bases from V and 5 bases from J; bases unmatched to any gene: 3. Germline V gene data show CDR1 as SGHRS and CDR2 as YFSETQ. The CDR3 covers 15 residues. In DNA, the CDR3 is TGCGCCAGCAGCTTTTCTAGCGGGAGAACCGGGGAGCTGTTTTTT. Its translation is CASSFSSGRTGELFF.

The CDR3 DNA sequence: TGCGCCAGCAGCCGGGAAGGACAGGTCGACGAGCAGTACTTC. Protein sequence: CASSREGQVDEQYF. This chain links TRBV5-1 with TRBJ2-7; 7 bases are a match to TRBD1. The CDR3 extends over 14 amino acids. With V trimmed by 4 bases and J by 5 bases, 9 bases remained unmatched. Per the germline V gene, CDR1 is SGHRS and CDR2 is YFSETQ.

This clonotype has more than one count but fewer than ten. V and J are TRBV7-9 and TRBJ2-3; unclear D gene. The V gene's germline CDR1 is SEHNR and CDR2 FQNEAQ (reference sequence). This CDR3 is 14 amino acids long. Trimming cost V 5 bases and J 1 base, with 10 bases left between them. The CDR3 DNA reads as TGTGCCAGCAGCCCGGTAGGACGCACAGATACGCAGTATTTT. It encodes CASSPVGRTDTQYF. Drawing the rest from reference TRBV7-9 and TRBJ2-3, the complete variable domain is DTGVSQNPRHKITKRGQNVTFRCDPISEHNRLYWYRQTLGQGPEFLTYFQNEAQLEKSRLLSDRFSAERPKGSFSTLEIQRTEQGDSAMYLCASSPVGRTDTQYFGPGTRLTVL.

This rearrangement joins TRBV11-2 to TRBJ2-5; 8 bases line up with TRBD2. The CDR3 has 15 residues. Trimming removed 5 bases from V and 4 bases from J; junction bases left unmatched: 9. The germline V gene encodes CDR1 SGHAT and CDR2 FQNNGV. The CDR3 loop reads CASSPNAGGRETQYF. In DNA, the CDR3 is TGTGCCAGCAGCCCCAATGCGGGGGGCAGAGAGACCCAGTACTTC.

This clonotype was seen many times. The V gene is TRBV28, the J gene TRBJ1-5; D is ambiguous. V lost 10 bases and J 4 bases, leaving 11 bases between the germline ends. From germline, CDR1 is MDHEN and CDR2 SYDVKM. The CDR3 loop spans 12 amino acids. The CDR3 here is CATDGPNQPQHF. CDR3 coding DNA: TGTGCCACTGACGGCCCTAATCAGCCCCAGCATTTT.

This clonotype has ten or more counts. The chain carries TRBV7-2 and TRBJ2-1, with D hard to call. The CDR3 extends over 12 amino acids. Deletions cut 1 base from V and 6 bases from J, with 4 bases between. Germline V lookup: CDR1 SGHTA, CDR2 FQGNSA. CDR3 bases: TGTGCCAGCAGCTTAGTACCCAATGAGCAGTTCTTC. It translates to CASSLVPNEQFF.

This clonotype was counted ten times or more. This rearrangement joins TRBV11-2 to TRBJ2-1; 8 bases are shared with TRBD1. The V and J ends lost 4 bases and 1 base, in that order; junction bases with no gene match: 6. CDR1 is SGHAT, CDR2 FQNNGV, per germline. The CDR3 is made up of 16 amino acids. CDR3 sequence: CASSSATGDSYNEQFF. CDR3 DNA sequence: TGTGCCAGCAGCTCCGCGACAGGGGATTCCTACAATGAGCAGTTCTTC.

This clonotype turned up a few times. The genes are TRBV6-2 or TRBV6-3 and TRBJ2-7, with D possibly matching TRBD1 (6 bases). CDR3 size: 15 residues. The germline V gene has CDR1 MNHEY and CDR2 SVGEGT. Trimming cost V 6 bases and J 2 bases, with 17 bases left between them. The CDR3 sequence: CASSYRALRAYEQYF. CDR3 bases: TGTGCCAGCAGCTACAGGGCCCTCCGAGCCTACGAGCAGTACTTC.

This clonotype was detected only a few times. This sequence joins TRBV28 and TRBJ2-7, with 7 nucleotides matching TRBD2. V dropped 4 bases and J dropped 0; count of bases not matched to a gene: 6. In germline, CDR1 is MDHEN, CDR2 SYDVKM. CDR3 length: 15 residues. CDR3 region: CASSSRTSVSYEQYF. The CDR3 coding sequence is TGTGCCAGCAGTTCCAGAACTAGCGTCTCCTACGAGCAGTACTTC. Full variable domain (missing parts from reference TRBV28 and TRBJ2-7): DVKVTQSSRYLVKRTGEKVFLECVQDMDHENMFWYRQDPGLGLRLIYFSYDVKMKEKGDIPEGYSVSREKKERFSLILESASTNQTSMYLCASSSRTSVSYEQYFGPGTRLTVT.

This chain uses TRBV29-1 with TRBJ2-1, with TRBD2 identical over 8 bases. There are 13 residues in the CDR3. The V gene's germline CDR1 is SQVTM and CDR2 ANQGSEA. The V gene end was trimmed by 1 base and the J gene end by 8 bases; junction bases not matched to a gene: 4. The CDR3 DNA follows: TGCAGCGTTGAAGGTCCCGGGGGGGATGAGCAGTTCTTC. Protein sequence: CSVEGPGGDEQFF.

The chain uses TRBV20-1 and TRBJ2-5, with 9 bases fitting TRBD2. Germline V gene lookup returns CDR1 DFQATT and CDR2 SNEGSKA (reference sequence). J was trimmed by 5 bases and V by 2 bases; bases with no gene match: 9. This CDR3 comprises 15 residues. The CDR3 DNA reads as TGCAGTGCTAGACATAGCGGGAGTGCGTGGGAGACCCAGTACTTC. Amino acid sequence: CSARHSGSAWETQYF.

This clonotype was counted a few times. The chain links TRBV20-1 to TRBJ2-1, with D perhaps matching TRBD1 (6 bases). Germline V lookup: CDR1 DFQATT, CDR2 SNEGSKA (reference sequence). Trimming took 6 bases from V and 5 from J, leaving 17 bases between them. The CDR3 consists of 14 residues. The CDR3 DNA is TGCAGTGCGAGGGGGTCCAGGGGAAACAATGAGCAGTTCTTC. Its protein is CSARGSRGNNEQFF.

This clonotype was detected many times. This chain uses TRBV6-6 with TRBJ2-5, with D tentatively TRBD1 or TRBD2 (5 bases each). The CDR3 totals 13 residues. With 5 bases removed from V and 2 bases from J, the gap between germline ends came to 9 bases. Germline CDR1 reads MNHNY; CDR2 reads SVGAGI (reference sequence). The CDR3 DNA reads as TGTGCCAGCAGTCGGGACGGTCAAGAGACCCAGTACTTC. This codes for CASSRDGQETQYF.

This clonotype showed up many times. The gene calls are TRBV19 and TRBJ1-5; 7 positions match TRBD1. Per germline, CDR1 LNHDA and CDR2 SQIVND (reference sequence). V dropped 6 bases and J dropped 3; count of bases not matched to a gene: 8. There are 15 residues in the CDR3. For the CDR3, the DNA is TGTGCCAGTAGCCCCCAGGGGGGTGACAATCAGCCCCAGCATTTT. Translation: CASSPQGGDNQPQHF. Full variable domain (missing parts from reference TRBV19 and TRBJ1-5): DGGITQSPKYLFRKEGQNVTLSCEQNLNHDAMYWYRQDPGQGLRLIYYSQIVNDFQKGDIAEGYSVSREKKESFPLTVTSAQKNPTAFYLCASSPQGGDNQPQHFGDGTRLSIL.

This clonotype was recorded at least ten times. The V call is TRBV27, the J call TRBJ1-1, with D possibly TRBD1 on 5 matching bases. V was pared by 1 base and J by 5 bases, with 20 bases between. The V gene's germline CDR1 is MNHEY and CDR2 SMNVEV (reference sequence). The CDR3 loop spans 17 amino acids. The CDR3 is CASSLYGFGAGLTEAFF. The CDR3 DNA follows: TGTGCCAGCAGTTTATACGGCTTTGGGGCGGGTTTGACTGAAGCTTTCTTT.

The chain combines TRBV20-1 with TRBJ1-1; perhaps TRBD1 as D (5 bases). V gave up 3 bases and J gave up 4 bases, with 12 bases separating them. CDR1 is DFQATT, CDR2 SNEGSKA, per germline (reference sequence). This CDR3 has 13 amino acids. CDR3 nucleotide sequence: TGCAGTGCTAGGAGTGGAGGGACCACTGAAGCTTTCTTT. Translated: CSARSGGTTEAFF.

This rearrangement joins TRBV5-4 to TRBJ2-3; D is unresolved. The CDR3 consists of 13 residues. The V and J ends lost 6 bases and 1 base respectively, with 9 bases between them. The germline V gene encodes CDR1 SGHNT and CDR2 YYREEE (reference sequence). The CDR3 region is CASTVPGTDTQYF. CDR3 nucleotides: TGTGCCAGCACCGTACCTGGCACAGATACGCAGTATTTT.

V and J are TRBV19 and TRBJ1-6; a possible D gene is TRBD1 (6 bases). CDR1 LNHDA and CDR2 SQIVND come from the germline V gene (reference sequence). There are 14 residues in the CDR3. Trimming stripped 6 bases from V and 6 bases from J, with 12 bases between. The CDR3 here is CASSLQGTNSPLHF. CDR3 sequence (DNA): TGTGCCAGTAGCCTACAGGGAACTAATTCACCCCTCCACTTT.

This clonotype has just a few counts. The rearrangement uses TRBV9 and TRBJ2-3, with a possible D match to TRBD1 (6 bases). Germline V CDR1 and CDR2: SGDLS, YYNGEE. CDR3 length equals 15 residues. The V end lost 4 bases, the J end lost 2 bases, and 14 bases lay between the germline ends. The CDR3 DNA follows: TGTGCCAGCAGCCGGACAGTCTTACACACAGATACGCAGTATTTT. It encodes CASSRTVLHTDTQYF.

There are a few counts of this clonotype. The rearrangement links TRBV7-2 to TRBJ2-3; a possible D gene is TRBD2 (5 bases). The CDR3 is made up of 17 amino acids. The V end lost 0 bases, the J end lost 7 bases, and 20 bases lay between the germline ends. The germline V gene encodes CDR1 SGHTA and CDR2 FQGNSA. CDR3 region: CASSLASSSAAGNTQYF. CDR3 in DNA: TGTGCCAGCAGCTTAGCGTCGAGCTCGGCGGCGGGTAATACGCAGTATTTT.